This TCR beta chain derives from a study of cytomegalovirus exposure and HLA in healthy donors. Study-level information: Samples from HLA-typed donors yielded about 85 million unique TCRs in an early data release.

The CDR3 spans 17 residues. Germline V lookup: CDR1 SGDLS, CDR2 YYNGEE. Trimming took 4 bases from V and 5 from J; bases not matched to a gene: 10. As to this clone: The antigen is undetermined.

It was with 60 Vbeta and 13 Jbeta primers that the PCR ran. The data were produced by immunoSEQ multiplex PCR, yet TCRdb's version contains in-frame clones alone and is incomplete. The data hold 150,000 or so clones, with 60% to 85% observed a single time. Study-level points and caveats: The authors enumerated 150 to 200 TCR beta chains as linked to cytomegalovirus. Trimming of TCR beta V- and J-genes showed a link, identified in a later analysis, to a missense DCLRE1C variant.

The V call is TRBV9, the J call TRBJ1-6; 9 bases align to TRBD1. The receptor was isolated from a woman aged 50 to 60 in good health and CMV-seropositive. The specimen sequenced was PBMCs. CDR3 nucleotides: TGTGCCAGCAGCTCCTCAGCCGGGACAGGGAATAATTCACCCCTCCACTTT. Translation: CASSSSAGTGNNSPLHF. Together with reference TRBV9 and TRBJ1-6, the CDR3 gives the full variable domain: DSGVTQTPKHLITATGQRVTLRCSPRSGDLSVYWYQQSLDQGLQFLIQYYNGEERAKGNILERFSAQQFPDLHSELNLSSLELGDSALYFCASSSSAGTGNNSPLHFGNGTRLTVT.